The clone carrying this T cell receptor (beta chain) was detected only once. CDR1 and CDR2 (germline): KGHSH, LQKENI. With V trimmed by 3 bases and J by 8 bases, 14 bases remained unmatched. CDR3 length: 18 amino acids. This entry comes from a study of blood T cell repertoires in COVID-19. Study details: Sites across the United States, Italy and Spain contributed samples from acute and convalescent COVID-19. Sources were T cells, B-cell-depleted T cells, or PBMCs; the material itself was cDNA or gDNA.

As handled by the study authors: Counts of nucleated cells, estimated from reference gene primer amplification, were obtained. The method was immunoSEQ multiplex PCR; TCRdb's version includes in-frame clones alone and lacks a portion of them. V and J calls and clone size are given by that table; D and trimming were obtained from the DNA. The profile shows a few hundred thousand clones, approximately 77% of them singletons. This clonotype was obtained from a human donor with acute or convalescent COVID-19. The donor label of this sample is uncertain. V gene TRBV18 combines with J gene TRBJ2-5, with 14 bases lining up with TRBD2. The sequenced material came from peripheral blood. CDR3 residues: CASSPRTSGRPPFGTQYF. CDR3 DNA sequence: TGTGCCAGCTCACCCCGGACTAGCGGGAGGCCCCCTTTTGGTACCCAGTACTTC.